What follows are 15 T cell receptor beta chains derived from one specimen sequenced in a study of T cell changes during pregnancy in multiple sclerosis. Assay: immunoSEQ multiplex PCR; the TCRdb copy retains only in-frame clones and omits some. The sample contains about 59,000 clones, 75% to 90% of which appear only once. This sample comprised peripheral blood, obtained in the first trimester of pregnancy. These receptors were collected from a female donor in good health, enrolled as a control in a pregnancy study.

The chain combines TRBV19 with TRBJ2-3; D is uncertain. V was clipped by 4 bases and J by 2 bases, with 7 bases between them. Germline CDR1 reads LNHDA; CDR2 reads SQIVND (reference sequence). This CDR3 is built from 13 residues. The CDR3 loop reads CASSTTITDTQYF. Here the CDR3 DNA reads TGTGCCAGTAGTACTACCATCACAGATACGCAGTATTTT. Together with reference TRBV19 and TRBJ2-3, the CDR3 gives the full variable domain: DGGITQSPKYLFRKEGQNVTLSCEQNLNHDAMYWYRQDPGQGLRLIYYSQIVNDFQKGDIAEGYSVSREKKESFPLTVTSAQKNPTAFYLCASSTTITDTQYFGPGTRLTVL.

This sequence joins TRBV7-6 and TRBJ1-5, with D possibly being TRBD1 (5 bases). The germline V and J ends were trimmed by 5 bases and 8 bases, with 16 bases remaining between them. The CDR3 is 14 residues long. Germline V gene lookup returns CDR1 SGHVS and CDR2 FNYEAQ. CDR3 coding DNA: TGTGCCAGCAGCCCGGGACTCTCAATCAAGCCCCAGCATTTT. Amino acids: CASSPGLSIKPQHF.

This clone was seen only once. The chain employs TRBV30 and TRBJ2-3; D unclear. This CDR3 spans 14 amino acids. Germline V gene lookup returns CDR1 GTSNPN and CDR2 SVGIG (reference sequence). V lost 0 bases to trimming and J lost 0 bases, with 7 bases between them. The CDR3 region has the DNA TGTGCCTGGAGTGTTCCGGTTAGCACAGATACGCAGTATTTT. Translating gives CAWSVPVSTDTQYF.

V usage is TRBV7-3 and J usage is TRBJ2-1; 8 bases fit TRBD2. The CDR3 totals 14 residues. Trimming removed 5 bases from V and 4 bases from J; junction bases left unmatched: 4. Per germline, CDR1 SGHTA and CDR2 FQGTGA. The CDR3 DNA follows: TGTGCCAGCAGCACCGGGGGGGAATACAATGAGCAGTTCTTC. It codes for CASSTGGEYNEQFF.

CDR3: CASTLDRVGTEAFF. In DNA form, the CDR3 reads TGTGCCAGCACTCTGGACAGGGTGGGGACTGAAGCTTTCTTT. The chain links TRBV5-5 to TRBJ1-1; 8 bases line up with TRBD1. The germline V gene has CDR1 SGHKS and CDR2 YYEKEE (reference sequence). The V and J ends lost 6 bases and 5 bases, in that order; junction bases with no gene match: 9. This CDR3 spans 14 amino acids.

The chain recombines TRBV27 with TRBJ1-1; D gene uncertain. Germline V gene lookup returns CDR1 MNHEY and CDR2 SMNVEV (reference sequence). This CDR3 has 10 amino acids. V lost 8 bases and J 7 bases, leaving 8 bases between the germline ends. CDR3 in amino acids: CASGRGEAFF. The CDR3 DNA reads as TGTGCCAGCGGGCGGGGTGAAGCTTTCTTT.

CDR3 region: CATDRGDTGELFF. CDR3 DNA: TGTGCCACCGACAGGGGGGACACCGGGGAGCTGTTTTTT. The chain combines TRBV10-3 with TRBJ2-2; 9 bases line up with TRBD1. Germline V lookup: CDR1 ENHRY, CDR2 SYGVKD. J gave up 3 bases and V 10 bases, and 3 bases lay outside the gene matches. This CDR3 region has 13 residues.

In this sample, this clone turned up a few times. V usage is TRBV4-3 and J usage is TRBJ1-1, with D possibly matching TRBD1 (5 bases). CDR1 LGHNA and CDR2 YSLEER come from the germline V gene. Trimming removed 0 bases at V and 11 bases at J, with 13 bases between. This CDR3 is 13 amino acids long. CDR3 in amino acids: CASSQDLAGLAFF. For the CDR3, the DNA is TGCGCCAGCAGCCAAGATCTGGCAGGGCTGGCTTTCTTT.

This chain connects TRBV18 to TRBJ1-3; no clear D gene. Trimming removed 6 bases from V and 4 bases from J, with 10 bases in between. Germline V lookup: CDR1 KGHSH, CDR2 LQKENI. This CDR3 contains 13 residues. The CDR3 nucleotides are TGTGCCAGCTCTCCAGACACGGGAAACACCATATATTTT. This sequence encodes CASSPDTGNTIYF. The whole variable domain, filled in from reference TRBV18 and TRBJ1-3, reads NAGVMQNPRHLVRRRGQEARLRCSPMKGHSHVYWYRQLPEEGLKFMVYLQKENIIDESGMPKERFSAEFPKEGPSILRIQQVVRGDSAAYFCASSPDTGNTIYFGEGSWLTVV.

This chain connects TRBV5-1 to TRBJ2-3, with 11 nucleotides matching TRBD2. Germline CDR1 is SGHRS and CDR2 is YFSETQ. The CDR3 totals 15 residues. Unmatched junction bases numbered 2, after V lost 3 bases and J lost 2 bases. The DNA for the CDR3 is TGCGCCAGCAGCTCGACTAGCGGGGACACAGATACGCAGTATTTT. Translating gives CASSSTSGDTDTQYF.

This CDR3 reads CASRATGNQPQHF. In nucleotides, the CDR3 is TGTGCCAGCAGAGCAACGGGAAATCAGCCCCAGCATTTT. This sequence joins TRBV6-1 and TRBJ1-5, with D unresolved. CDR1 MNHNS and CDR2 SASEGT come from the germline V gene. The CDR3 runs to 13 residues. Deletions cut 6 bases from V and 4 bases from J, with 10 bases between.

The genes are TRBV6-5 and TRBJ1-4, with 7 bases lining up with TRBD1. From germline, CDR1 is MNHEY and CDR2 SVGAGI. V trimming: 6 bases; J trimming: 7 bases; junction bases outside the gene matches: 8. CDR3 length equals 14 residues. This CDR3 reads CASSPDRDGEKLFF. The CDR3 DNA sequence: TGTGCCAGCAGCCCTGACAGGGATGGTGAAAAACTGTTTTTT.

This rearrangement joins TRBV10-3 to TRBJ2-5; 8 nucleotides align to TRBD2. The CDR3 contains 15 residues. Germline V gene lookup returns CDR1 ENHRY and CDR2 SYGVKD. V lost 6 bases, J lost 2 bases, and 8 bases stayed unmatched. The CDR3 loop is CAIRTARGDQETQYF. The CDR3, as DNA: TGTGCCATCAGAACGGCGCGGGGGGATCAAGAGACCCAGTACTTC.

This chain links TRBV2 with TRBJ2-1, with TRBD2 matching over 7 bases. The CDR3 consists of 13 residues. Germline CDR1 is SNHLY and CDR2 is FYNNEI. J lost 11 bases, V lost 3 bases, and 7 bases had no gene match. The CDR3 nucleotides read TGTGCCAGCAGTGAGGCGTCACTAGCGAAGCAGTTCTTC. Protein product: CASSEASLAKQFF.

J is TRBJ2-1 and V is TRBV9; 9 bases agree with TRBD2. The CDR3 contains 14 residues. Losses at the gene ends were 1 base for V and 7 bases for J; bases not matched to a gene: 3. Germline values: CDR1 SGDLS, CDR2 YYNGEE. This CDR3 reads CASSVLAGVNEQFF. The CDR3, as DNA: TGTGCCAGCAGCGTATTAGCGGGGGTAAATGAGCAGTTCTTC.